This entry lists 6 T cell receptor beta chains sequenced from one sample in a study of blood T cell repertoires in COVID-19. Data came from immunoSEQ multiplex PCR; TCRdb stores just in-frame clones and leaves some out. Here the sample spans a few hundred thousand clones, about 87% being singletons. Sequenced input: peripheral blood. The source of these receptors is a woman between 50 and 59 years old with acute or convalescent COVID-19.

The chain uses TRBV24-1 and TRBJ2-1; D is possibly TRBD1 (6 bases). The germline V and J ends were trimmed by 9 bases and 10 bases, with 21 bases remaining between them. This CDR3 is built from 14 residues. The germline gives CDR1 KGHDR, CDR2 SFDVKD. This CDR3 reads CATGTASRGGEQFF. CDR3 DNA: TGTGCCACCGGCACGGCTAGCAGGGGCGGGGAGCAGTTCTTC.

The rearrangement joins TRBV3-1 (or the pseudogene TRBV3-2) to TRBJ1-2; a weak D match, TRBD1 (6 bases). Trimming stripped 8 bases from V and 3 bases from J, with 13 bases between. The length of the CDR3 is 13 residues. The germline gives CDR1 LGHDT, CDR2 YNNKEL (reference sequence). The CDR3 loop reads CASGRGGDYGYTF. DNA of the CDR3: TGTGCCAGCGGGAGAGGGGGGGACTATGGCTACACCTTC.

This clone occurred once. This chain's CDR3 is CASSSPGLAGGGYNEQFF. The CDR3 DNA is TGCGCCAGCAGCTCCCCGGGACTAGCGGGAGGGGGGTACAATGAGCAGTTCTTC. The V gene is TRBV5-1, the J gene TRBJ2-1; the match to TRBD2 covers 16 bases. CDR3 length: 18 residues. CDR1 is SGHRS, CDR2 YFSETQ, per germline. J was trimmed by 4 bases and V by 3 bases; bases with no gene match: 7.

Regarding this clone: Other DNA variants within this sample encode the same CDR3. The chain has TRBV7-2 and TRBJ1-3; D may be TRBD1 (5 bases). Trimming took 2 bases from V and 0 from J, leaving 8 bases between them. The CDR3 covers 15 residues. CDR1 and CDR2 (germline): SGHTA, FQGNSA. CDR3 in DNA: TGTGCCAGCAGCTTAACAGGCAGCTCTGGAAACACCATATATTTT. Translated: CASSLTGSSGNTIYF.

On this clone: This sample includes further DNA sequences coding for the same CDR3. The gene calls are TRBV7-3 and TRBJ1-1; the match to TRBD1 covers 8 bases. The CDR3 has 12 amino acids. After removal of 2 bases from V and 7 bases from J, the junction contained 0 bases not matched to a gene. Germline loops: CDR1 SGHTA, CDR2 FQGTGA. CDR3 sequence: CASSLDRGEAFF. CDR3 bases: TGTGCCAGCAGCTTAGACAGGGGTGAAGCTTTCTTT.

V gene TRBV5-7 combines with J gene TRBJ1-5; maybe TRBD1 (5 bases). TRBV5-7 is assigned to the ORF class and has an uncertain function. Trimming pared 0 bases from V and 3 bases from J, leaving 10 bases between. CDR3 length equals 15 residues. As DNA, the CDR3 is TGTGCCAGCAGCTTGGTGCCAGGGCCCAATCAGCCCCAGCATTTT. Its protein product is CASSLVPGPNQPQHF.